The clone carrying this T cell receptor beta chain was recorded only once. This sample stems from a study of technical replicates of blood from a handful of donors. Sequencing used immunoSEQ multiplex PCR; TCRdb keeps in-frame clones, though not all of them. The table has just over 95,000 clones, approximately 96% seen once; the top ten hold 0.2% to 0.25%. The J segment lost 5 bases and the V segment lost 4 bases, leaving 7 bases of the junction unmatched. This CDR3 spans 16 amino acids. Germline V gives CDR1 SGHRS, CDR2 YFSETQ. The sequenced material came from T cells isolated from PBMCs. V gene TRBV5-1 combines with J gene TRBJ2-3; TRBD2 agrees at 13 bases. This TCR derives from a human donor in good health. CDR3 residues: CASSPGTSGIRDTQYF. For the CDR3, the DNA is TGCGCCAGCAGCCCAGGGACTAGCGGGATACGAGATACGCAGTATTTT.